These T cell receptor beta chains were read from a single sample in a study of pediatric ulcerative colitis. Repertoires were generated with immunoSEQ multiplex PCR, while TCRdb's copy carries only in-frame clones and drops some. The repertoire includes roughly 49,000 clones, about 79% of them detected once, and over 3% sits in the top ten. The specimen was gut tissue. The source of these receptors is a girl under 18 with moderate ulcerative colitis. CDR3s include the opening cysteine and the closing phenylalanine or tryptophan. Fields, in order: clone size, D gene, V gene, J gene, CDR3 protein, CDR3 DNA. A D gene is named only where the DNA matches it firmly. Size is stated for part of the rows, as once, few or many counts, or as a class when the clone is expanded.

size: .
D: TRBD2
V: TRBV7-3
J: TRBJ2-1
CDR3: CASSLGTSGGYNEQFF
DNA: TGTGCCAGCAGCTTAGGCACTAGCGGGGGATACAATGAGCAGTTCTTC

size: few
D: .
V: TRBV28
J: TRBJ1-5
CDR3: CASSRRDLFNQPQHF
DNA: TGTGCCAGCAGTCGGCGGGACCTCTTCAATCAGCCCCAGCATTTT

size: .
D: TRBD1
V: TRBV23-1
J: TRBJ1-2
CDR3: CARSDRGYYGYTF
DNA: TGCGCCAGGTCCGACAGGGGGTACTATGGCTACACCTTC

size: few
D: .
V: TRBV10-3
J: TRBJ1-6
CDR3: CAIREGRDGSPLHF
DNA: TGTGCCATCAGGGAGGGACGGGACGGATCACCCCTCCACTTT

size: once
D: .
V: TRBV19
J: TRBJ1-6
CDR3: CASSLVRANSPLHF
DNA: TGTGCCAGTAGTTTAGTACGGGCAAATTCACCCCTCCACTTT

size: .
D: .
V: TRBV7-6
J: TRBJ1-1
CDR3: CASSLGTGATEAFF
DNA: TGTGCCAGCAGCTTGGGGACCGGGGCAACTGAAGCTTTCTTT

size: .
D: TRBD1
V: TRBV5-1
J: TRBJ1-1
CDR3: CASSLEGTGWTEAFF
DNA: TGCGCCAGCAGCTTGGAGGGGACAGGGTGGACTGAAGCTTTCTTT

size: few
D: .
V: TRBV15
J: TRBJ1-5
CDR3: CATSRGLSSNQPQHF
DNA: TGTGCCACCAGCAGAGGGCTGTCTAGCAATCAGCCCCAGCATTTT

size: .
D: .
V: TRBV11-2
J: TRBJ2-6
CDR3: CASSFGGFDVLTF
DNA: TGTGCCAGCAGCTTTGGGGGTTTTGACGTCCTGACTTTC

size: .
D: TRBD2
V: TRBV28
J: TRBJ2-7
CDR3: CASSTAGLAGVVYF
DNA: TGTGCCAGCAGTACTGCTGGACTAGCGGGAGTTGTGTACTTC

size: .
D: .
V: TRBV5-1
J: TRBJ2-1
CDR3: CASGGDWSSYNEQFF
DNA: TGCGCCAGCGGAGGAGACTGGAGCTCCTACAATGAGCAGTTCTTC

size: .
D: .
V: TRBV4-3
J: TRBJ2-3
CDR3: CASSQGGSHTDTQYF
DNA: TGCGCCAGCAGCCAAGGGGGTAGTCACACAGATACGCAGTATTTT

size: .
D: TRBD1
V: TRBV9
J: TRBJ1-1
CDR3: CASSKTGTGFTEAFF
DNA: TGTGCCAGCAGCAAAACCGGGACAGGGTTCACTGAAGCTTTCTTT

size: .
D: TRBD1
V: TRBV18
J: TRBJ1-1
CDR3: CASSLQPGQGNTEAFF
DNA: TGTGCCAGCTCACTTCAGCCGGGACAGGGGAACACTGAAGCTTTCTTT

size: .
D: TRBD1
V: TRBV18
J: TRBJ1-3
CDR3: CASSLQPGQGATGNTIYF
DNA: TGTGCCAGCTCACTTCAGCCGGGACAGGGGGCGACTGGAAACACCATATATTTT

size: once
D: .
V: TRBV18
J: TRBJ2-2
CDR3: CASSQNPGPWTGELFF
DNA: TGTGCCAGCTCACAAAATCCGGGACCCTGGACCGGGGAGCTGTTTTTT

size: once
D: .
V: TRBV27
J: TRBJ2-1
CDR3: CASSLTSFPYNEQFF
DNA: TGTGCCAGCAGTTTGACTAGTTTCCCCTACAATGAGCAGTTCTTC

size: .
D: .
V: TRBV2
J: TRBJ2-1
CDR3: CASITDPRDNEQFF
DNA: TGTGCCAGCATCACCGACCCCCGGGACAATGAGCAGTTCTTC

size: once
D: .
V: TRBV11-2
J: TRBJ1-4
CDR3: CASSLVTNEKLFF
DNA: TGTGCCAGCAGCTTAGTCACTAATGAAAAACTGTTTTTT

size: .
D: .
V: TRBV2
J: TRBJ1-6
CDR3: CASRLKGGSSYNSPLHF
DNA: TGTGCCAGCAGACTAAAAGGGGGGAGCTCCTATAATTCACCCCTCCACTTT

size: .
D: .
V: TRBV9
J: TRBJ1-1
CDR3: CASRGANTEAFF
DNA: TGTGCCAGCAGGGGGGCGAACACTGAAGCTTTCTTT

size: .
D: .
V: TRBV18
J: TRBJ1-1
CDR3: CASSRQVNTEAFF
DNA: TGTGCCAGCTCACGACAGGTGAACACTGAAGCTTTCTTT

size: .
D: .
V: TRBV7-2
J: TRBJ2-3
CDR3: CASSLGIRYTQYF
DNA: TGTGCCAGCAGCTTAGGCATCAGGTATACGCAGTATTTT

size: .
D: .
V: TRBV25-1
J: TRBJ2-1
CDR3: CASLRTGGAYNEQFF
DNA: TGTGCCAGCTTACGGACAGGAGGGGCATACAATGAGCAGTTCTTC

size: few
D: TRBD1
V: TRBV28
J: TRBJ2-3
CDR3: CASSPGGQVTDTQYF
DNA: TGTGCCAGCAGTCCTGGGGGACAGGTCACAGATACGCAGTATTTT

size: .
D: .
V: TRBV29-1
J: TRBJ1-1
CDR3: CSVEAVNTEAFF
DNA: TGCAGCGTTGAGGCGGTGAACACTGAAGCTTTCTTT

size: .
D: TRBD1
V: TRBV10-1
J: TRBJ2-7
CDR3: CASSEFRGSYEQYF
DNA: TGCGCCAGCAGTGAGTTCAGGGGGTCCTACGAGCAGTACTTC

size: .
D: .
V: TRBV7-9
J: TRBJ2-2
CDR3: CASSTWTVVPTGELFF
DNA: TGTGCCAGCAGCACCTGGACAGTTGTACCCACCGGGGAGCTGTTTTTT

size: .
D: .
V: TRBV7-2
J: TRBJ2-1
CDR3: CASSKNPVNEQFF
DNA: TGTGCCAGCAGCAAGAATCCGGTGAATGAGCAGTTCTTC

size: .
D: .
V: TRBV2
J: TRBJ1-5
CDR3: CASRFQGNTQPQHF
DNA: TGTGCCAGCAGGTTCCAGGGGAACACTCAGCCCCAGCATTTT

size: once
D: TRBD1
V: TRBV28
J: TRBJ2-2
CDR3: CASSNPHRGNTGELFF
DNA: TGTGCCAGCAGTAACCCCCACAGGGGTAACACCGGGGAGCTGTTTTTT

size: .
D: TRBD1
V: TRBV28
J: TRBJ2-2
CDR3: CASSTPVTGYTGELFF
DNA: TGTGCCAGCAGTACCCCCGTGACAGGGTACACCGGGGAGCTGTTTTTT

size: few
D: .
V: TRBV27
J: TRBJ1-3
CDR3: CASGPLGLKGTGNTIYF
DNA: TGTGCCAGCGGCCCCTTGGGGTTAAAGGGAACCGGAAACACCATATATTTT

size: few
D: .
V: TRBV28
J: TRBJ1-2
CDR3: CASSSFNYGYTF
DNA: TGTGCCAGCAGTTCGTTTAACTATGGCTACACCTTC

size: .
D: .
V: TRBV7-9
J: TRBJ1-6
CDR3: CASSLGNSPLHF
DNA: TGTGCCAGCAGCTTAGGGAATTCACCCCTCCACTTT

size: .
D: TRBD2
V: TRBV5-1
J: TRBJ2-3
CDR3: CASGDLAGVTDTQYF
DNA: TGCGCCAGCGGGGACCTAGCGGGGGTCACAGATACGCAGTATTTT

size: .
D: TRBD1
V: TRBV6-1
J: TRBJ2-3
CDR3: CASQGARTDTQYF
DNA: TGTGCCTCACAGGGGGCTCGCACAGATACGCAGTATTTT

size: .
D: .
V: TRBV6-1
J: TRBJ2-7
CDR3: CASSVGMGGGPYEQYF
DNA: TGTGCCAGCAGTGTAGGAATGGGCGGTGGGCCCTACGAGCAGTACTTC

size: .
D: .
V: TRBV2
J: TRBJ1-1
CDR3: CASSEPRVIENTEAFF
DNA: TGTGCCAGCAGTGAGCCTAGGGTGATAGAGAACACTGAAGCTTTCTTT

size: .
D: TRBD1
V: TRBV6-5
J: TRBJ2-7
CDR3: CASTGDRAIHEQYF
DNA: TGTGCCAGCACCGGGGACAGGGCTATCCACGAGCAGTACTTC

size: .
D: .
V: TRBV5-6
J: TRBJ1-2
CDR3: CASSTQKNYGYTF
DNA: TGTGCCAGCAGCACACAGAAGAACTATGGCTACACCTTC

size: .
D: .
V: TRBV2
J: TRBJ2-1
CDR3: CASSGENEQFF
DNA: TGTGCCAGCAGTGGCGAGAATGAGCAGTTCTTC

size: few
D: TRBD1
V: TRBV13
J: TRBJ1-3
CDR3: CASSPRQGTGNTIYF
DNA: TGTGCCAGCAGCCCTCGACAGGGGACTGGAAACACCATATATTTT

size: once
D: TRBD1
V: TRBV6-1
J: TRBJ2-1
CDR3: CASSESWTGGGEQFF
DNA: TGTGCCAGCAGTGAAAGCTGGACAGGGGGTGGTGAGCAGTTCTTC

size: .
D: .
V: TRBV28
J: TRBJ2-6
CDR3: CASRLGGANVLTF
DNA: TGTGCCAGCAGATTGGGTGGGGCCAACGTCCTGACTTTC

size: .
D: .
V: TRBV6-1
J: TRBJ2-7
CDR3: CASSLDRRAYEQYF
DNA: TGTGCCAGCAGCCTAGACAGGAGAGCCTACGAGCAGTACTTC

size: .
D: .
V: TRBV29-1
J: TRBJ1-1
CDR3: CSVLAAGVRMLAFF
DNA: TGCAGCGTACTCGCGGCAGGGGTCCGTATGTTAGCTTTCTTT

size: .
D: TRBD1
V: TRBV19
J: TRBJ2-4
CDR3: CASSTQGGAKNIQYF
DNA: TGTGCCAGTAGTACACAGGGGGGAGCCAAAAACATTCAGTACTTC

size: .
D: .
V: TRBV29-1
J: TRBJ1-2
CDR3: CSVEVLTALWGYTF
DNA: TGCAGCGTTGAAGTTCTGACGGCCTTATGGGGCTACACCTTC

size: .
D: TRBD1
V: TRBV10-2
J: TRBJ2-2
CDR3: CASSETGTGPTGELFF
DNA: TGCGCCAGCAGTGAGACCGGGACAGGGCCCACCGGGGAGCTGTTTTTT

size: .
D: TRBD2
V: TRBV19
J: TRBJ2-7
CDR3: CASSILAGGSYEQYF
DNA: TGTGCCAGTAGTATCCTAGCGGGAGGGTCCTACGAGCAGTACTTC

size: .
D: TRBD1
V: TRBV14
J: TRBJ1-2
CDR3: CASREETGSSYGYTF
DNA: TGTGCCAGCAGAGAGGAGACAGGGTCAAGCTATGGCTACACCTTC

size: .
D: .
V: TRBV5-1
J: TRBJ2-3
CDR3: CASSSQGGDTQYF
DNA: TGCGCCAGCAGCTCACAGGGTGGAGATACGCAGTATTTT

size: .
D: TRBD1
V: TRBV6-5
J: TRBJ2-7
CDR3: CASTRGGQGYEQYF
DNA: TGTGCCAGCACCAGAGGGGGACAGGGGTACGAGCAGTACTTC